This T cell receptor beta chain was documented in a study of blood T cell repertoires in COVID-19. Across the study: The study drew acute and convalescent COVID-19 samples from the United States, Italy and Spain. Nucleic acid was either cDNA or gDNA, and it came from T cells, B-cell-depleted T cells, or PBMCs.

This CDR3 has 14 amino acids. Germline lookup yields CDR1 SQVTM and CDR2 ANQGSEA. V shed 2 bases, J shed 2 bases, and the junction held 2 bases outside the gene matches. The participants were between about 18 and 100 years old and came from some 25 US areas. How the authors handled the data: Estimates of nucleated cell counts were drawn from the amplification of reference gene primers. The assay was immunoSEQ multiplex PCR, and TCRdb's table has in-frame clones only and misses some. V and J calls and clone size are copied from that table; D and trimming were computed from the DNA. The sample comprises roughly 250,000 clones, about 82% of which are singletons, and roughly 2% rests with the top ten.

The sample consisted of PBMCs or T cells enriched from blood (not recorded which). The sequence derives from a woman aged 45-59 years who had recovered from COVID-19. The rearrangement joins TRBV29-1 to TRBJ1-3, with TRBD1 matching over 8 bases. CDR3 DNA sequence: TGCAGCGTTGAACAGACAGGGGCTGGAAACACCATATATTTT. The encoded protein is CSVEQTGAGNTIYF.